This T cell receptor (beta chain) was identified in a study of human T cells and chemical hapten exposure. Time point here: pre-sensitization, week 0. Specified treatment: therapeutic diphenylcyclopropenone sensitization with weekly scalp DPC. Unfractionated whole blood was the source of the extracted total RNA. CDR3 length: 13 residues. Germline CDR1 reads WSHSY; CDR2 reads SAAADI. Trimming shortened V by 4 bases and J by 5 bases, and 11 bases separated the two germline ends. This clonotype is classed as medium-sized (0.01 to 0.1%). One entry per CDR3 protein results from TCRdb running MiXCR on the RACE reads. The data hold almost 35,000 distinct CDR3 sequences, with about 9.3% observed a single time.

The starting material was whole blood, obtained in connection with sensitization to the hapten diphenylcyclopropenone (DPC). This TCR was sampled from a man between 50 and 59 years old with alopecia areata. Some clones in this sample may be carry-over from other donors' samples. The chain carries TRBV10-2 and TRBJ1-1, with unresolved D. CDR3 amino acids: CASSGYLGTEAFF. The CDR3 bases are TGCGCCAGCAGTGGCTACTTGGGGACTGAAGCTTTCTTT.